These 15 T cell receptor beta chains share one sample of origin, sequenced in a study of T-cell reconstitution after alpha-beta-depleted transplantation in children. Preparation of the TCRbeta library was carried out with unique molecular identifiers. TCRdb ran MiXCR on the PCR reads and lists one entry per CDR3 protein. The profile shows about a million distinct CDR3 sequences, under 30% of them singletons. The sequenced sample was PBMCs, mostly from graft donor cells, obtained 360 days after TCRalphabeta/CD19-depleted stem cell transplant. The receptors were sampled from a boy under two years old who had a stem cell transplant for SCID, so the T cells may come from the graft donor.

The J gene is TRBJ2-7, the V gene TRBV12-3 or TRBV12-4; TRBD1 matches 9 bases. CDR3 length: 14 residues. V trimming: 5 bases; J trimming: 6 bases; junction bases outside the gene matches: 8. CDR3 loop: CASSAPGQGAEQYF. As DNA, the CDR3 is TGTGCCAGCAGTGCACCGGGACAGGGAGCCGAGCAGTACTTC.

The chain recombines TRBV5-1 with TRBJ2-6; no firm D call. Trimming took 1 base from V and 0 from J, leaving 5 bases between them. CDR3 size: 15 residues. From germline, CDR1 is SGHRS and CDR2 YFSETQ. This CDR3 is CASSLQASGANVLTF. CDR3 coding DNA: TGCGCCAGCAGCTTGCAAGCCTCTGGGGCCAACGTCCTGACTTTC.

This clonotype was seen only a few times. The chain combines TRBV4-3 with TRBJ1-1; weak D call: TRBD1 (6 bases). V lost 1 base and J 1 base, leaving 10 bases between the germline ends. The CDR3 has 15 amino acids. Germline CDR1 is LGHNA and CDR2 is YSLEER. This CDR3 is CASSQGGQPNTEAFF. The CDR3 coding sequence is TGCGCCAGCAGCCAAGGTGGACAGCCGAACACTGAAGCTTTCTTT.

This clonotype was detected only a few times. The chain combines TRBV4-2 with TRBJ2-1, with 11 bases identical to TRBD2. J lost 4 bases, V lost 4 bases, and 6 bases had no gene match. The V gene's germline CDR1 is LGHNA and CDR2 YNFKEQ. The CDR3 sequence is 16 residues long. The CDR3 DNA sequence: TGTGCCAGCAGCCGCCCGACTAGCGGGGATTACAATGAGCAGTTCTTC. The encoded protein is CASSRPTSGDYNEQFF.

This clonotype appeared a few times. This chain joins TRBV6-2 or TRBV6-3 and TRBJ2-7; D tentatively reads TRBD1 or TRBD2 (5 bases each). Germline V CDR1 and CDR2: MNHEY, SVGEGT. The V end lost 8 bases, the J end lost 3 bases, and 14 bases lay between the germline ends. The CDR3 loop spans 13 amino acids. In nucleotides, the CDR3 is TGTGCCAGCCGCATGGGACCTATCTACGAGCAGTACTTC. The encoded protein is CASRMGPIYEQYF.

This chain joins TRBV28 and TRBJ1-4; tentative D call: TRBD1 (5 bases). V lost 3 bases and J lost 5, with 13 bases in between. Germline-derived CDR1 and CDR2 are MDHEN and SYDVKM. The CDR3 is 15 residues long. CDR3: CASSLFEGTNEKLFF. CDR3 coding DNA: TGTGCCAGCAGTTTGTTCGAAGGGACCAATGAAAAACTGTTTTTT.

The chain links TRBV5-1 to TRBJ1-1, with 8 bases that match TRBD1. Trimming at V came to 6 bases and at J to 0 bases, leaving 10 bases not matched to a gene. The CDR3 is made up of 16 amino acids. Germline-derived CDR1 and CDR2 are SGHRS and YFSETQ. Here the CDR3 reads CASTPRAGGMNTEAFF. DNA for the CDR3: TGCGCCAGCACCCCGAGGGCAGGGGGCATGAACACTGAAGCTTTCTTT. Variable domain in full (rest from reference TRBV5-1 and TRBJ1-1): KAGVTQTPRYLIKTRGQQVTLSCSPISGHRSVSWYQQTPGQGLQFLFEYFSETQRNKGNFPGRFSGRQFSNSRSEMNVSTLELGDSALYLCASTPRAGGMNTEAFFGQGTRLTVV.

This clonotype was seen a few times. The CDR3 nucleotides read TGTGCCACCAGTGATTTCACAGGGCTTGAGCAGTACTTC. This sequence encodes CATSDFTGLEQYF. The rearrangement joins TRBV24-1 to TRBJ2-7, with D possibly being TRBD1 (6 bases). Deletions cut 1 base from V and 7 bases from J, with 10 bases between. The CDR3 consists of 13 residues. Germline V lookup: CDR1 KGHDR, CDR2 SFDVKD.

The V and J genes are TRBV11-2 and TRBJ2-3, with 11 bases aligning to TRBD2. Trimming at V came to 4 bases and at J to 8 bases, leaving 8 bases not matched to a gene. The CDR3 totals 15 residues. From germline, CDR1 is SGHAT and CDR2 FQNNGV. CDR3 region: CASSSQTSGGSTQYF. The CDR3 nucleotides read TGTGCCAGCAGCTCTCAAACTAGCGGGGGATCTACGCAGTATTTT. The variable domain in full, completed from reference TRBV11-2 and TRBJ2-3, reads EAGVAQSPRYKIIEKRQSVAFWCNPISGHATLYWYQQILGQGPKLLIQFQNNGVVDDSQLPKDRFSAERLKGVDSTLKIQPAKLEDSAVYLCASSSQTSGGSTQYFGPGTRLTVL.

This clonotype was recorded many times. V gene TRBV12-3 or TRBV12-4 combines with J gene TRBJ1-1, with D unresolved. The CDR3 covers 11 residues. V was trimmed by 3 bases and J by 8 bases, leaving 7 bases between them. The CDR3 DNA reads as TGTGCCAGCAGTTTCCCCGGGGAAGCTTTCTTT. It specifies CASSFPGEAFF.

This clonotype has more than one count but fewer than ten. CDR3 sequence reads: CSATLAGGGTYF. As DNA, the CDR3 is TGCAGTGCTACCCTAGCGGGGGGTGGGACGTATTTT. V usage is TRBV20-1 and J usage is TRBJ2-3, with 11 bases aligning to TRBD2. This CDR3 spans 12 amino acids. The V segment lost 4 bases and the J segment 14 bases; nucleotides outside the gene matches: 8. From germline, CDR1 is DFQATT and CDR2 SNEGSKA (reference sequence).

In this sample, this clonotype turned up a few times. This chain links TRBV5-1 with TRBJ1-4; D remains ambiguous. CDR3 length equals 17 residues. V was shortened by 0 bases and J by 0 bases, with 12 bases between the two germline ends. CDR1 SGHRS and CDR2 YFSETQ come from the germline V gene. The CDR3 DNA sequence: TGCGCCAGCAGCTTGGGCGTAGAGGTTGCAACTAATGAAAAACTGTTTTTT. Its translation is CASSLGVEVATNEKLFF.

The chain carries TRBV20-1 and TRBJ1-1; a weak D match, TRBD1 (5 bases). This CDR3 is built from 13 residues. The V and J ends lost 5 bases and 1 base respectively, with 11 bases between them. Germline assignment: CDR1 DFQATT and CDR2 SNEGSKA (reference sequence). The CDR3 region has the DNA TGCAGTGCTGGGGGTGTACGGAACACTGAAGCTTTCTTT. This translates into CSAGGVRNTEAFF.

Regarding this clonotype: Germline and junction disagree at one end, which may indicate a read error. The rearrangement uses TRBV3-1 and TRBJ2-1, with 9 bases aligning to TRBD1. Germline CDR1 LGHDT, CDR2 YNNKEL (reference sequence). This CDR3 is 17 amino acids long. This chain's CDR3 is CASCQPRTGVGVGEQFF. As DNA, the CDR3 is TGTGCCAGCTGCCAACCAAGGACAGGGGTTGGTGTTGGTGAGCAGTTCTTC.

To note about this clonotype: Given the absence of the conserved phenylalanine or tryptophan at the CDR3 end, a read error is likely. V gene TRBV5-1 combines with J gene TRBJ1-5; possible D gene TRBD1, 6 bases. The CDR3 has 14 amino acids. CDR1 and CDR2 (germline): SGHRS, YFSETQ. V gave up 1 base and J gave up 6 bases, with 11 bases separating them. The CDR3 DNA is TGCGCCAGCAGCTTGCAACAGGGTGGTCAGCCCCAGCATTAT. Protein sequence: CASSLQQGGQPQHY.